The text below deals with one T cell receptor beta chain. Taking its sample share into account, this clonotype is medium-sized (0.01 to 0.1%). This clone's antigen is unknown. Base qualities are missing; no much larger clone stands one base away. Taken from cysteine to phenylalanine, the CDR3 has 12 residues. Left in the record is the CDR3 DNA by itself, 36 bases read in frame from the first base. Reading the germline V gene gives CDR1 SGHVS and CDR2 FNYEAQ. Trimming costs V 5 bases and J 0 bases, and their ends lie 3 bases apart. The treatment or condition tag for this specimen amounts to: live attenuated yellow fever vaccine strain. PBMCs were isolated from peripheral blood using a standard Ficoll-Paque protocol. Dynabeads CD4 and CD8 positive selection kits were used to isolate the CD4 and CD8 T-cell fractions. TriZol was used to extract RNA from bulk PBMCs, CD4 and CD8 fractions, and dextramer-positive and dextramer-negative fractions.

This entry comes from a study of T cells after yellow fever vaccination (dated 2019 in TCRdb). About the study as a whole: The SMART-Seq v4 Ultra Low Input RNA kit was used to prepare libraries from fractions with low cell numbers. Bulk TCR alpha and beta repertoires were sequenced longitudinally to track T-cell clones before and after primary and booster YFV17D yellow fever vaccination. Two healthy male donors, one aged 18 to 30 and one aged 30 to 40 years, were included in the cohort. Blood was drawn at multiple timepoints before and after primary and secondary immunization, with bulk PBMC replicates and cell subsets isolated.

The paper's findings and limits, for the study overall: A small share of clonotypes was detected in both CD4 and CD8 compartments, with the overlap likely arising from convergent recombination. The study included only a couple of donors, which limits how far the findings can be generalized. Most clones expanded after primary vaccination were re-detected after the booster (almost 98% of CD4 and about nine tenths of CD8), suggesting broad memory maintenance. The secondary T-cell response was weaker than the primary response but faster, peaking on day 5 instead of day 15. Computational filtering was needed because FACS-sorted repertoires could contain abundant contaminating clonotypes from the bulk population.

Synthesis of TCR cDNA relied on 5'RACE template switching, a step that introduced a universal primer site along with unique molecular identifiers. Priming of cDNA synthesis was performed from both the TCR alpha and TCR beta constant segments. Two PCR steps were used to amplify libraries, with sample barcodes and sequencing adapters being added in the second step. Sequencing of libraries was performed on Illumina HiSeq 2500 (2x100 bp) or NovaSeq (2x150 bp). The source study handled its data this way. Demultiplexing of reads and collapsing into UMI consensus sequences were performed with MIGEC, and V(D)J alignment was carried out with MiXCR. Using edgeR on replicate PBMC samples, clonotypes were called vaccine-responding if FDR was below 0.01 and the log2 fold change was above 5 up to day 15. CD4 or CD8 identity was assigned to each bulk clonotype according to whether the clonotype was present at higher abundance in the sequenced CD4 repertoire or the sequenced CD8 repertoire. In TCRdb, the public reads were trimmed at Q25 with fastp and aligned with MiXCR, with productive beta chains retained. Each CDR3 protein appears once, grouped with its most common genes and DNA. For this entry, the V and J calls and clone size follow TCRdb and not the study's own pipeline. This sample is represented by around 46,000 distinct CDR3 sequences; less than 9% of them were singletons. The ten largest clonotypes hold 28% of the sample.

Sequenced material: CD8+ T cells sorted from PBMCs, taken less than 16 days after the first yellow fever vaccination. This receptor was identified in a man aged 18 to 35 who received the YFV17D yellow fever vaccine. In this chain, TRBV7-6 is recombined with TRBJ2-3, with the D gene too uncertain to name. The CDR3 region reads CASSLSTDTQYF. The nucleotide sequence is TGTGCCAGCAGCCTAAGCACAGATACGCAGTATTTT. With the rest looked up from the reference TRBV7-6 and TRBJ2-3 genes rather than sequenced, the full variable domain is GAGVSQSPRYKVTKRGQDVALRCDPISGHVSLYWYRQALGQGPEFLTYFNYEAQQDKSGLPNDRFSAERPEGSISTLTIQRTEQRDSAMYRCASSLSTDTQYFGPGTRLTVL.